This T cell receptor beta chain appears in the sequencing data of a study of blood T cell repertoires in COVID-19. Study-level information: Some COVID-19 samples were acute and others convalescent; all came from the United States, Italy and Spain. Sources were T cells, B-cell-depleted T cells, or PBMCs; the material itself was cDNA or gDNA.

In germline, CDR1 is SGHRS, CDR2 YFSETQ. This CDR3 is 17 amino acids long. The J segment lost 2 bases and the V segment lost 3 bases, leaving 9 bases of the junction unmatched. The repertoire was sequenced with immunoSEQ multiplex PCR; TCRdb's copy has only in-frame clones and lacks some. Of some 99,000 clones in the sample, 75% to 90% were seen once. This clone was observed once. The TCR was taken from a woman aged 50 to 65 with acute or convalescent COVID-19. The rearrangement uses TRBV5-1 and TRBJ2-7; 12 bases fit TRBD2. Sequenced: peripheral blood. CDR3 residues: CASSSLTRTSGTYEQYF. The CDR3 nucleotides are TGCGCCAGCAGCTCGCTAACTCGGACTAGCGGGACCTACGAGCAGTACTTC.